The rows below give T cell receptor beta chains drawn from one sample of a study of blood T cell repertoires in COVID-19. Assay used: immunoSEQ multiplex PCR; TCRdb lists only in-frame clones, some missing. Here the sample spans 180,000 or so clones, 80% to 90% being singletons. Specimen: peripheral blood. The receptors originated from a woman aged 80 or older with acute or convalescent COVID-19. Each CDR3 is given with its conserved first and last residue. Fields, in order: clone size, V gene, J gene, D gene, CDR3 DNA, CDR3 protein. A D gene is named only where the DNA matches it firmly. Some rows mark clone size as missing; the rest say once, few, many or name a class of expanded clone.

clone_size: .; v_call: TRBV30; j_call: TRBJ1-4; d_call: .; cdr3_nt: TGTGCCTGGAGTGTAATCCGTGTGATCGGATTATCGGGAGAAAATGAAAAACTGTTTTTT; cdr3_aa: CAWSVIRVIGLSGENEKLFF
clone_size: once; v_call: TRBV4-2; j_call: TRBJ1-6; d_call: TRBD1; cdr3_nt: TGTGCCAGCAGCCCGAGACGGGACAGGGGGCTATTGTATTCACCCCTCCACTTT; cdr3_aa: CASSPRRDRGLLYSPLHF
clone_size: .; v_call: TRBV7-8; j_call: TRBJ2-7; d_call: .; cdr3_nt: TGTGCCAGCAGCCCGGTCGGAGAACGCTACGAGCAGTACTTC; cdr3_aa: CASSPVGERYEQYF
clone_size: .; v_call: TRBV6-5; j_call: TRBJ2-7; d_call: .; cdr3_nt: TGTGCCAGCAGTTACGAGGTTCGGGAGCAGCAGTACTTC; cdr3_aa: CASSYEVREQQYF
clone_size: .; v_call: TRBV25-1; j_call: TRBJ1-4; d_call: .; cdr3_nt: TGTGCCAGCAGTGAATGGGGGGGGAGAGAAAAACTGTTTTTT; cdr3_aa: CASSEWGGREKLFF
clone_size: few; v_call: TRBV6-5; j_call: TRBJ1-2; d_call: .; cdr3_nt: TGTGCCAGCAGTTACTCGGGGCCGGCCCAGTATGGCTACACCTTC; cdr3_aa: CASSYSGPAQYGYTF
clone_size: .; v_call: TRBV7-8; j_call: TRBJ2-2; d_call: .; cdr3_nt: TGTGCCAGCAGCTTAGGACATGGCGGGGAGCTGTTTTTT; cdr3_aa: CASSLGHGGELFF
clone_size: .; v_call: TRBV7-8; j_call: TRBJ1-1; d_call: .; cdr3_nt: TGTGCCAGCAGCTTTACAGCTAACACTGAAGCTTTCTTT; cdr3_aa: CASSFTANTEAFF
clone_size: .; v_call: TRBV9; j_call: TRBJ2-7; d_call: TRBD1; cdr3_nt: TGTGCCAGCAGCGTAGAAGGGGGCCTCCCCTACGAGCAGTACTTC; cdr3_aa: CASSVEGGLPYEQYF
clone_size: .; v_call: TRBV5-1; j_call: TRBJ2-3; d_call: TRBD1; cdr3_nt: TGCGCCAGCAGCAAGGGGCTACAGGGGGCAGGTGATACGCAGTATTTT; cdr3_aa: CASSKGLQGAGDTQYF
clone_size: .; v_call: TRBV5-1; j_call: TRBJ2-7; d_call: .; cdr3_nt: TGCGCCAGCTTTAACAGCAGCTCCTACGAGCAGTACTTC; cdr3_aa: CASFNSSSYEQYF
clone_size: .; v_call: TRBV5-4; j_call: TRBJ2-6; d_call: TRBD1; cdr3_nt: TGTGCCAGCAGCCCTGAGACAGGGGCGTCTCCTGGGGCCAACGTCCTGACTTTC; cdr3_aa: CASSPETGASPGANVLTF
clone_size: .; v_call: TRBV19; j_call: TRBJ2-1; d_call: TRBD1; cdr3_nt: TGTGCCAGTAGGTACGGACAGGGGGTCTACAATGAGCAGTTCTTC; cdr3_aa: CASRYGQGVYNEQFF
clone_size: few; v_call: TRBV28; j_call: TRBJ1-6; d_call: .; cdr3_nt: TGTGCCAGCAGTTCCCCCGGGGGGTGGGTGCGGGATTCACCCCTCCACTTT; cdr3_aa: CASSSPGGWVRDSPLHF
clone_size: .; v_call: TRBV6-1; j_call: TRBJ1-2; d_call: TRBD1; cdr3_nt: TGTGCCAGCAGTGAATTGACAGGGCGTGCTGGCTACACCTTC; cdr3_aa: CASSELTGRAGYTF
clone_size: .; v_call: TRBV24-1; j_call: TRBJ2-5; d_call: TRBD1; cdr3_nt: TGTGCCACCAGTGATCCCCGGACAGGGGGGGGGAAGACCCAGTACTTC; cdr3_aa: CATSDPRTGGGKTQYF
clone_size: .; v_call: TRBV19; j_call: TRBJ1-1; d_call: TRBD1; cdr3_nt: TGTGCCAGTAGTATGCAGTCGACAGGGGGGACTGAAGCTTTCTTT; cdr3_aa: CASSMQSTGGTEAFF
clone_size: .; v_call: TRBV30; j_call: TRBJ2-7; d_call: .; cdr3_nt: TGTGCCTGGACCCCAATAGGGGCCAGGGTTGACTACGAGCAGTACTTC; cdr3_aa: CAWTPIGARVDYEQYF
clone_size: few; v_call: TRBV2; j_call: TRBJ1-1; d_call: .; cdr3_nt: TGTGCCAGCAGTGCGCAGATAAACACTGAAGCTTTCTTT; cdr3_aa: CASSAQINTEAFF
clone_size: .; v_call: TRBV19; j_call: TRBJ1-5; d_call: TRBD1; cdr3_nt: TGTGCCAGTAGTATTGGGGCAGGGGGCCAGCCCCAGCATTTT; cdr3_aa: CASSIGAGGQPQHF
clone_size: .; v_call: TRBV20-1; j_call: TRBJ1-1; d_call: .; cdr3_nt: TGCAGTGCCCGGGGAGACACTGAAGCTTTCTTT; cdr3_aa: CSARGDTEAFF
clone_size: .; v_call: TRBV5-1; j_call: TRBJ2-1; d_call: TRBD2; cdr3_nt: TGCGCCAGCAGCTTGACTAGCGGGGCCTACAATGAGCAGTTCTTC; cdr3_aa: CASSLTSGAYNEQFF
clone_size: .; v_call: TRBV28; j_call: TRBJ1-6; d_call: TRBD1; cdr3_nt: TGTGCCAACGCCCCCGGGACAGGGTCTTCACCCCTCCACTTT; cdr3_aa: CANAPGTGSSPLHF
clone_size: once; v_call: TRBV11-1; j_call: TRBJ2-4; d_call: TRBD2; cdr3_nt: TGTGCCACATCTAACGGAGGTTGGGGAGGGGACATTCAGTACTTC; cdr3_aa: CATSNGGWGGDIQYF
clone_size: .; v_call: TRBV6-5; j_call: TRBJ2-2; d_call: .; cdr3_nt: TGTGCCAGCAGTTCTACTATCGGGATCACCGGGGAGCTGTTTTTT; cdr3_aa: CASSSTIGITGELFF
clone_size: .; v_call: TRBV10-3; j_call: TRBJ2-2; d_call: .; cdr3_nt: TGTGCCATCAGTGACCCTAGGTCCACCGGGGAGCTGTTTTTT; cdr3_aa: CAISDPRSTGELFF
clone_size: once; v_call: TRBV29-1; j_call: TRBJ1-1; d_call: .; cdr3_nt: TGCAGCGTTAGGGTACAGGAGAACACTGAAGCTTTCTTT; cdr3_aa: CSVRVQENTEAFF
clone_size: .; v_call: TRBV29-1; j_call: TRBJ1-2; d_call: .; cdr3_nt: TGCAGCGTTGGCATCGGGGGGGGAGGCTATGGCTACACCTTC; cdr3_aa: CSVGIGGGGYGYTF
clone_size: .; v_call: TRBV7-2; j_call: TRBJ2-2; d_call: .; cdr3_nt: TGTGCCAGCACCCCGGGTCGAACCGGGGAGCTGTTTTTT; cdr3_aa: CASTPGRTGELFF
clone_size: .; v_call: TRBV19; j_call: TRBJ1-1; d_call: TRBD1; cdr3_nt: TGTGCCAGTAGTACGACAGGGGTCAACACTGAAGCTTTCTTT; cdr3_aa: CASSTTGVNTEAFF
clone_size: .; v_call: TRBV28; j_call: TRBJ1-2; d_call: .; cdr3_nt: TGTGCCAGCAGTTTACCGAGGTATGGCTACACCTTC; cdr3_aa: CASSLPRYGYTF
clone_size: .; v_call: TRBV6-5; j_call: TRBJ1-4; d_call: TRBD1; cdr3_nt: TGTGCCAGCAGTTACGCGGACAGGGGTTACGAAAAACTGTTTTTT; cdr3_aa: CASSYADRGYEKLFF
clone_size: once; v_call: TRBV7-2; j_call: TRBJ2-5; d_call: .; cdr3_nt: TGTGCCAGCAGCTTAGTAAGGGGGGAGACCCAGTACTTC; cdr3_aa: CASSLVRGETQYF
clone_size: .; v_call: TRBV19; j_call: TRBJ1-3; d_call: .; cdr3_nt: TGTGCCAGTAAAGGGGGGGCATCTGGAAACACCATATATTTT; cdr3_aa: CASKGGASGNTIYF
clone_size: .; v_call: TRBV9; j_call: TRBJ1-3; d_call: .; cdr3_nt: TGTGCCAGCAGCGTAGCTGCAGACTATGGAAACACCATATATTTT; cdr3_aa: CASSVAADYGNTIYF
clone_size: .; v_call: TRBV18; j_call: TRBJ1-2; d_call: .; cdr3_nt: TGTGCCAGCTCACCGGGGGACACCAACTATGGCTACACCTTC; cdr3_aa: CASSPGDTNYGYTF
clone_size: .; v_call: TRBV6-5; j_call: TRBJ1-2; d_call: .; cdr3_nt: TGTGCCAGACACCGGGAAACGAATAACTATGGCTACACCTTC; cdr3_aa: CARHRETNNYGYTF
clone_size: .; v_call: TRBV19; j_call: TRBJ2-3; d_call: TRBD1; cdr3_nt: TGTGCCAGTAGCGGGACAGCCACAGATACGCAGTATTTT; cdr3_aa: CASSGTATDTQYF
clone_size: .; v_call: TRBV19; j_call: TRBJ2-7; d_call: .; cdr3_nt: TGTGCCAGTAGTTCAGACAGGTCCTACGAGCAGTACTTC; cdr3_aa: CASSSDRSYEQYF
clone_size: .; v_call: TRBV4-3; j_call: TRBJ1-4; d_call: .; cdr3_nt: TGCGCCAGCAGCCAAGCACAGGGTTTTAATGAAAAACTGTTTTTT; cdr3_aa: CASSQAQGFNEKLFF
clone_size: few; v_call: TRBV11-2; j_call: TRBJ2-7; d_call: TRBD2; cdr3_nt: TGTGCCAGCAGCTGGCGGGGGTGGGGCTCCTACGAGCAGTACTTC; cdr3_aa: CASSWRGWGSYEQYF
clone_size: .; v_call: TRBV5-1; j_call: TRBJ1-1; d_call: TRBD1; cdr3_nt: TGCGCCAGCAGCTTGGCGACAGGGAGGACTGAAGCTTTCTTT; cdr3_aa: CASSLATGRTEAFF
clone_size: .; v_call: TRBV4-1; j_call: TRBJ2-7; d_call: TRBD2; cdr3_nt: TGCGCCAGCAGCCAAGCCGGGACTAATCCCTACGAGCAGTACTTC; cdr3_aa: CASSQAGTNPYEQYF
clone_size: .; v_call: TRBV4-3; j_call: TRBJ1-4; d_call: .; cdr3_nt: TGCGCCAGCAGCCAAGATCACAGGGTTGAAAAACTGTTTTTT; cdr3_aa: CASSQDHRVEKLFF
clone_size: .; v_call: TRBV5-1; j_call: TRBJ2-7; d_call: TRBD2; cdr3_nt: TGCGCCAGCAGCCAGGGGACTAGAGCCTACGAGCAGTACTTC; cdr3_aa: CASSQGTRAYEQYF
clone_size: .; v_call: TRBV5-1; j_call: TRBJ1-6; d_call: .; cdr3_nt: TGCGCCAGCAGCCTCGGACAGACAGATTCACCCCTCCACTTT; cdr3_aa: CASSLGQTDSPLHF
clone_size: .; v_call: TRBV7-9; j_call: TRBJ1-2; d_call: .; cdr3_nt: TGTGCCAGCAGCTCACTTAAGACATTCAACTATGGCTACACCTTC; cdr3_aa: CASSSLKTFNYGYTF
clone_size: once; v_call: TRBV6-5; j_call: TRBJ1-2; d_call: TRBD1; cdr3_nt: TGTGCCAGCAGTTACCTCGGACAGGGGGCAGGGTATGGCTACACCTTC; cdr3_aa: CASSYLGQGAGYGYTF
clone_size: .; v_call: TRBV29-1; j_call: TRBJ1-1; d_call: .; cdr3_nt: TGCAGCGTTAGGAGACTTGGGAACACTGAAGCTTTCTTT; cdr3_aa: CSVRRLGNTEAFF
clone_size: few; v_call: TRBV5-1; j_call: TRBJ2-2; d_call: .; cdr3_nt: TGCGCCAGCAGCTCCCCCGAGCGGGCCGGGGAGCTGTTTTTT; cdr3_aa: CASSSPERAGELFF
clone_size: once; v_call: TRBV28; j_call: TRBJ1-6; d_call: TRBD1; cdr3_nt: TGTGCCAGCCGATACAGGGGGAATTCTAATTCACCCCTCCACTTT; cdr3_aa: CASRYRGNSNSPLHF
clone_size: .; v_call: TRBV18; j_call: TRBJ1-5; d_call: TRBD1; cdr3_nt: TGTGCCAGCTCGCGGGACAGGGACAACAATCAGCCCCAGCATTTT; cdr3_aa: CASSRDRDNNQPQHF
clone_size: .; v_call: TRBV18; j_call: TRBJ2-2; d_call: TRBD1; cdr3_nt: TGTGCCAGCTCACCCCTCAGGCAGGGGGCGAACACCGGGGAGCTGTTTTTT; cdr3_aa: CASSPLRQGANTGELFF
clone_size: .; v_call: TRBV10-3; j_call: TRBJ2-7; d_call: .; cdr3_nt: TGTGCCATCGGATTAGCGGACCCGGGAGAGCAGTACTTC; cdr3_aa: CAIGLADPGEQYF